This T cell receptor (beta chain) was sequenced for a study of PD-1 blockade in classical Hodgkin lymphoma. Study context: Patients were infused with nivolumab 3 mg/kg every 2 weeks.

Time point indicated: cycle 4 day 1 (C4D1), after more than five weeks of nivolumab. Patients all relapsed after autologous stem cell transplantation, and there was variation in brentuximab vedotin exposure. TCRdb keeps only in-frame clones here, not all; method: immunoSEQ multiplex PCR. The sample comprises 50,000 or so clones, nearly 90% of which are singletons, and about 15% rests with the top ten. Study results and limitations: No one has yet defined what causes the repertoire differences, which may be disease activity or prior therapy.

Between the trimmed V and J ends, which lost 0 bases and 2 bases, there was a span of 11 bases. Germline CDR1 MNHNY, CDR2 SVGAGI (reference sequence). This CDR3 comprises 16 residues. On this clone: What it binds is unknown.

The TCR sequence derives from a human donor with classical Hodgkin lymphoma. The chain employs TRBV6-6 and TRBJ2-1; D might be TRBD1 or TRBD2, each matching 5 bases. This sample comprised peripheral blood mononuclear cells (PBMCs), obtained before the fourth cycle of nivolumab. DNA of the CDR3: TGTGCCAGCAGTTACTCCGAACCGGGGCCCTACAATGAGCAGTTCTTC. Encoded protein: CASSYSEPGPYNEQFF.